These T cell receptor beta chains were read from a single sample in a study of T cell changes during pregnancy in multiple sclerosis. The protocol was immunoSEQ multiplex PCR, while the TCRdb copy is restricted to in-frame clones and leaves out a portion. In the table there are 15,000 to 17,000 clones, roughly 80% of which are singletons. The input for sequencing was CD8+ T cells from peripheral blood mononuclear cells, taken after pregnancy. The receptors stem from a female donor in good health, enrolled as a control in a pregnancy study. The CDR3 runs from the conserved cysteine through the conserved F or W. D genes are given only for firm matches. For some rows the clone size is stated as once, few or many, or as a class when expanded; others skip it.

abundance	v_gene	d_gene	j_gene	CDR3aa	CDR3nt
once	TRBV19	-	TRBJ1-3	CASSIDQGAGNTIYF	TGTGCCAGTAGTATCGATCAGGGTGCCGGAAACACCATATATTTT
-	TRBV6-4	-	TRBJ2-3	CASSGGSTDTQYF	TGTGCCAGCAGTGGCGGGAGCACAGATACGCAGTATTTT
-	TRBV6-5	TRBD1	TRBJ2-7	CASGAGQGLFEQYF	TGTGCCAGCGGGGCGGGACAGGGTCTGTTCGAGCAGTACTTC
-	TRBV4-1	-	TRBJ2-2	CASSDHRLVSGELFF	TGCGCCAGCAGCGATCACCGACTAGTGTCCGGGGAGCTGTTTTTT
few	TRBV6-4	-	TRBJ2-1	CASSDGTNNEQFF	TGTGCCAGCAGTGACGGGACAAACAATGAGCAGTTCTTC
-	TRBV6-4	-	TRBJ2-3	CASSDSAETDTQYF	TGTGCCAGCAGTGACTCGGCAGAAACGGATACGCAGTATTTT
-	TRBV7-2	-	TRBJ2-6	CASSLGHSGANVLTF	TGTGCCAGCAGCTTAGGGCACTCTGGGGCCAACGTCCTGACTTTC
-	TRBV28	TRBD1	TRBJ1-5	CASSPTGAGNQPQHF	TGTGCCAGCAGCCCTACAGGGGCCGGCAATCAGCCCCAGCATTTT
-	TRBV28	TRBD1	TRBJ1-2	CASRPDRVLVYGYTF	TGTGCCAGCAGACCCGACAGGGTATTAGTCTATGGCTACACCTTC
-	TRBV6-4	-	TRBJ2-3	CASSHQGQVTDTQYF	TGTGCCAGCAGTCACCAGGGACAAGTCACAGATACGCAGTATTTT
once	TRBV5-1	-	TRBJ2-1	CASSLVMSGFGADEQFF	TGCGCCAGCAGCTTGGTCATGAGTGGTTTCGGCGCGGATGAGCAGTTCTTC
-	TRBV28	TRBD2	TRBJ2-1	CASIPMVPSGRRIYNEQFF	TGTGCCAGCATACCAATGGTCCCTAGCGGGAGGAGGATCTACAATGAGCAGTTCTTC
-	TRBV27	-	TRBJ1-4	CASSISGPRAANEKLFF	TGTGCCAGCAGTATATCCGGGCCCAGAGCGGCTAATGAAAAACTGTTTTTT
-	TRBV6-4	-	TRBJ2-6	CARQSRANVLTF	TGTGCACGACAAAGTCGGGCCAACGTCCTGACTTTC
-	TRBV6-4	TRBD2	TRBJ2-1	CASSQTSGAVNEQFF	TGTGCCAGCAGTCAGACTAGCGGGGCCGTCAATGAGCAGTTCTTC
-	TRBV25-1	TRBD1	TRBJ1-1	CASSESFKGAGTEAFF	TGTGCCAGCAGTGAATCCTTTAAGGGGGCAGGCACTGAAGCTTTCTTT
-	TRBV6-1	-	TRBJ1-6	CASLRGAFRNSPLHF	TGTGCCAGCCTGCGGGGGGCCTTTCGTAATTCACCCCTCCACTTT
-	TRBV5-5	-	TRBJ2-7	CASSLGDTLEQYF	TGTGCCAGCAGCTTGGGGGACACCCTGGAGCAGTACTTC
-	TRBV7-2	-	TRBJ1-3	CASSSLAGSNTIYF	TGTGCCAGCAGCTCCCTGGCGGGAAGCAACACCATATATTTT
once	TRBV6-1	TRBD1	TRBJ1-2	CASSEEMAGGLFRYGYTF	TGTGCCAGCAGTGAAGAGATGGCAGGGGGCCTTTTTCGCTATGGCTACACCTTC
-	TRBV13	-	TRBJ2-1	CASSLEGAGTNEQFF	TGTGCCAGCAGCTTAGAGGGGGCGGGGACCAATGAGCAGTTCTTC
-	TRBV6-1	-	TRBJ1-5	CASSEPGGAQPQHF	TGTGCCAGCAGTGAACCAGGAGGGGCCCAGCCCCAGCATTTT
once	TRBV28	-	TRBJ1-2	CASRIRQVPSYGYTF	TGTGCCAGCCGAATAAGACAGGTTCCCAGCTATGGCTACACCTTC
-	TRBV27	TRBD1	TRBJ1-2	CASSLPGPGQGLNGYTF	TGTGCCAGCAGTTTACCGGGACCGGGACAGGGGTTAAATGGCTACACCTTC
-	TRBV5-4	-	TRBJ1-1	CASSLVAYTEAFF	TGTGCCAGCAGCTTGGTAGCATACACTGAAGCTTTCTTT
-	TRBV19	-	TRBJ2-7	CASSIQPPGSEQYF	TGTGCCAGTAGTATCCAGCCCCCTGGGAGCGAGCAGTACTTC
-	TRBV5-1	-	TRBJ2-1	CASSFTIEERYNEQFF	TGCGCCAGCAGCTTTACGATTGAGGAGCGGTACAATGAGCAGTTCTTC
once	TRBV6-4	-	TRBJ2-2	CASSAGDGTGELFF	TGTGCCAGCAGTGCCGGGGATGGCACCGGGGAGCTGTTTTTT
few	TRBV27	-	TRBJ1-5	CASSFSNQPQHF	TGTGCCAGCAGTTTTAGTAATCAGCCCCAGCATTTT
-	TRBV6-4	-	TRBJ2-6	CASSDSQRDGANVLTF	TGTGCCAGCAGTGACTCCCAGCGTGATGGGGCCAACGTCCTGACTTTC
-	TRBV18	-	TRBJ1-5	CASSPVEKSRDTSSNQPQHF	TGTGCCAGCTCACCAGTGGAGAAATCACGGGACACCTCAAGCAATCAGCCCCAGCATTTT
-	TRBV6-6	TRBD1	TRBJ1-5	CASSYGTGSQPQHF	TGTGCCAGCAGTTACGGGACAGGGAGTCAGCCCCAGCATTTT
-	TRBV10-3	-	TRBJ2-3	CAISELAGSGTDTQYF	TGTGCCATCAGTGAACTGGCGGGGTCGGGCACAGATACGCAGTATTTT
few	TRBV6-6	-	TRBJ1-2	CASTLTGYGYTF	TGTGCCAGCACTCTAACCGGGTATGGCTACACCTTC
-	TRBV7-9	TRBD2	TRBJ2-1	CASSLSGGSYNEQFF	TGTGCCAGCAGTCTCTCGGGGGGTTCCTACAATGAGCAGTTCTTC
-	TRBV7-8	TRBD1	TRBJ2-7	CASSSGTGHSYEQYF	TGTGCCAGCAGCTCTGGGACAGGGCATTCCTACGAGCAGTACTTC
-	TRBV19	TRBD1	TRBJ1-4	CASSTGQGSEKLFF	TGTGCCAGTAGTACTGGACAGGGCTCTGAAAAACTGTTTTTT
few	TRBV14	TRBD1	TRBJ2-1	CASSPGTGRPQQFF	TGTGCCAGCAGCCCCGGGACAGGTCGACCCCAGCAGTTCTTC
-	TRBV11-2	TRBD2	TRBJ2-1	CASSLGTSGNNEQFF	TGTGCCAGCAGCCTCGGGACTAGCGGCAACAATGAGCAGTTCTTC
-	TRBV5-1	TRBD2	TRBJ2-1	CASSWGTSGRNEQFF	TGCGCCAGCAGCTGGGGGACTAGCGGTAGAAATGAGCAGTTCTTC
-	TRBV7-9	-	TRBJ1-1	CASSPHSVNTEAFF	TGTGCCAGCAGCCCCCACAGTGTGAACACTGAAGCTTTCTTT
-	TRBV29-1	-	TRBJ2-7	CSAGAGGRYEQYF	TGCAGCGCCGGGGCCGGGGGTCGGTACGAGCAGTACTTC
-	TRBV6-4	-	TRBJ2-6	CASSDSTSGEGANVLTF	TGTGCCAGCAGTGACTCGACATCAGGGGAAGGGGCCAACGTCCTGACTTTC
-	TRBV7-3	TRBD1	TRBJ2-6	CASSCRDRDLWANVLTF	TGTGCCAGCAGTTGCCGGGACAGGGATCTCTGGGCCAACGTCCTGACTTTC
-	TRBV6-6	-	TRBJ2-1	CASSYDNRDDEQFF	TGTGCCAGCAGTTACGATAACAGGGACGATGAGCAGTTCTTC
-	TRBV19	-	TRBJ2-5	CASSMGARRETQYF	TGTGCCAGTAGTATGGGAGCCAGGAGAGAGACCCAGTACTTC
-	TRBV7-2	TRBD1	TRBJ2-1	CASSPSDRGGYNEQFF	TGTGCCAGCAGCCCTAGCGACAGGGGGGGCTACAATGAGCAGTTCTTC
-	TRBV9	-	TRBJ2-1	CASSSRGFHEQFF	TGTGCCAGCAGCTCCCGGGGGTTTCATGAGCAGTTCTTC
few	TRBV4-1	-	TRBJ1-1	CASSQAGSGEYAEAFF	TGCGCCAGCAGCCAAGCTGGGTCAGGGGAGTACGCTGAAGCTTTCTTT
-	TRBV7-9	TRBD2	TRBJ2-7	CASSSSRLARPYEQYF	TGTGCCAGCAGCTCTTCCCGACTAGCGCGACCCTACGAGCAGTACTTC